The 31 T cell receptor beta chains below come from one sample, sequenced in a study of blood T cells in healthy people across ages. With a J-beta primer mix and a sample-barcoded 5' primer, a second PCR ran about 7 to 11 cycles. TCRdb processed the 5' RACE reads anew with MiXCR; each CDR3 protein has one entry. This table holds approximately 940,000 distinct CDR3 sequences, 48% found once. Specimen: blood. The receptors come from a man aged 25-45 years in good health.

The chain has TRBV4-1 and TRBJ1-2; maybe TRBD1 (5 bases). V lost 0 bases to trimming and J lost 4 bases, with 15 bases between them. This CDR3 is 16 amino acids long. The germline V gene has CDR1 MGHRA and CDR2 YSYEKL. Here the CDR3 reads CASSQDRAGWFYGYTF. The CDR3, as DNA: TGCGCCAGCAGCCAAGATCGTGCAGGGTGGTTCTATGGCTACACCTTC.

This chain links TRBV7-2 with TRBJ2-5, with unresolved D. CDR3 length: 14 amino acids. Per the germline V gene, CDR1 is SGHTA and CDR2 is FQGNSA. Trimming pared 3 bases from V and 5 bases from J, leaving 13 bases between. CDR3 sequence (DNA): TGTGCCAGCAGCTTCAGTCTTGGTCTGGAGACCCAGTACTTC. It codes for CASSFSLGLETQYF. Full variable domain (rest looked up from reference TRBV7-2 and TRBJ2-5): GAGVSQSPSNKVTEKGKDVELRCDPISGHTALYWYRQSLGQGLEFLIYFQGNSAPDKSGLPSDRFSAERTGGSVSTLTIQRTQQEDSAVYLCASSFSLGLETQYFGPGTRLLVL.

This clonotype was detected a few times. DNA of the CDR3: TGTGCCAGCAGTTACTCGACAGGCCACTACGAGCAGTACTTC. It translates to CASSYSTGHYEQYF. The rearrangement joins TRBV6-2 or TRBV6-3 to TRBJ2-7, with D perhaps TRBD1 (6 bases). The ends were cut back, 0 bases at V and 3 bases at J, with 9 bases in the middle. The CDR3 extends over 14 amino acids. From germline, CDR1 is MNHEY and CDR2 SVGEGT.

The chain carries TRBV13 and TRBJ2-5; D gene ambiguous. CDR3 length: 15 residues. The V and J ends lost 1 base and 1 base respectively, with 10 bases between them. Germline V gene data show CDR1 as PRHDT and CDR2 as FYEKMQ (reference sequence). The CDR3 sequence: CASSLVSVSQETQYF. Written as DNA, the CDR3 is TGTGCCAGCAGCTTAGTTTCGGTCAGCCAAGAGACCCAGTACTTC.

The genes are TRBV29-1 and TRBJ2-7; perhaps TRBD1 as D (6 bases). Germline assignment: CDR1 SQVTM and CDR2 ANQGSEA. CDR3 length: 12 residues. The V and J ends lost 7 bases and 3 bases respectively, with 13 bases between them. CDR3 DNA sequence: TGCAGCGCGGTGGACAGCCGCTACGAGCAGTACTTC. Translated, it gives CSAVDSRYEQYF.

This clonotype was found many times. The chain couples TRBV9 to TRBJ2-1; 7 bases fit TRBD2. This CDR3 is 17 amino acids long. The germline V gene has CDR1 SGDLS and CDR2 YYNGEE. V was clipped by 0 bases and J by 3 bases; unmatched bases: 9. CDR3 protein: CASSVAVSGRGYNEQFF. The DNA for the CDR3 is TGTGCCAGCAGCGTAGCGGTTAGCGGGCGGGGCTACAATGAGCAGTTCTTC.

This chain uses TRBV6-5 with TRBJ2-3; no clear D gene. Between the trimmed V and J ends, which lost 2 bases and 0 bases, there was a span of 9 bases. The CDR3 runs 15 residues. Germline CDR1 reads MNHEY; CDR2 reads SVGAGI. CDR3 in amino acids: CASSYAASSTDTQYF. Written as DNA, the CDR3 is TGTGCCAGCAGTTACGCCGCCTCTAGCACAGATACGCAGTATTTT.

The chain uses TRBV3-1 and TRBJ1-2; tentatively, D is TRBD1 (6 bases). The CDR3 runs 13 residues. V gave up 6 bases and J gave up 8 bases, with 16 bases separating them. Germline V gene sequence: CDR1 LGHDT, CDR2 YNNKEL (reference sequence). The CDR3: CASRLEGGHGYTF. CDR3 DNA: TGTGCCAGCAGGCTCGAGGGGGGGCACGGCTACACCTTC.

The chain employs TRBV4-1 and TRBJ2-5; D remains ambiguous. The DNA matches TRBJ2-7 better at its end, which makes the J call doubtful. Germline V gives CDR1 MGHRA, CDR2 YSYEKL. The CDR3 runs 13 residues. In DNA form, the CDR3 reads TGCGCCAGCAGCTGGACGGCTACCTACGAGCAGTACTTC. Amino acid sequence: CASSWTATYEQYF.

This clonotype was detected only a few times. One base away lies a much larger clone, so this may be a sequencing read error. The rearrangement joins TRBV20-1 to TRBJ2-2; D is ambiguous. Germline CDR1 is DFQATT and CDR2 is SNEGSKA (reference sequence). The CDR3 totals 15 residues. This CDR3 is CSATIGQVNTEELFF. CDR3 in DNA: TGCAGTGCGACCATCGGGCAGGTGAACACCGAGGAGCTGTTTTTT.

This clonotype is a singleton in its sample. This chain joins TRBV12-3 or TRBV12-4 and TRBJ2-7, with 7 bases matching TRBD1. The J call may be wrong; the DNA end is better matched by TRBJ2-5. This CDR3 contains 13 residues. The CDR3 protein is CASSFGQEGTQYF. The CDR3 DNA follows: TGTGCCAGCAGCTTCGGACAGGAAGGGACCCAGTACTTC.

The rearrangement uses TRBV20-1 and TRBJ2-3, with D uncertain. With 2 bases removed from V and 1 base from J, the gap between germline ends came to 10 bases. The CDR3 runs 14 residues. Per germline, CDR1 DFQATT and CDR2 SNEGSKA (reference sequence). CDR3 region: CSARIITGTDTQYF. In DNA form, the CDR3 reads TGCAGTGCTAGAATAATAACTGGCACAGATACGCAGTATTTT.

This clonotype was found once. J is TRBJ2-3 and V is TRBV5-1, with D possibly being TRBD2 (7 bases). CDR3 size: 15 residues. The germline CDR1 and CDR2 sequences are SGHRS and YFSETQ. Trimming left V 3 bases short and J 3 bases short, with 14 bases between. This CDR3 reads CASSSEGGRTDTQYF. CDR3 nucleotide sequence: TGCGCCAGCAGCTCGGAGGGGGGGAGGACAGATACGCAGTATTTT. Variable domain in full (rest from reference TRBV5-1 and TRBJ2-3): KAGVTQTPRYLIKTRGQQVTLSCSPISGHRSVSWYQQTPGQGLQFLFEYFSETQRNKGNFPGRFSGRQFSNSRSEMNVSTLELGDSALYLCASSSEGGRTDTQYFGPGTRLTVL.

The chain employs TRBV6-2 or TRBV6-3 and TRBJ2-7, with 7 bases identical to TRBD2. The CDR3 covers 13 residues. V was pared by 4 bases and J by 5 bases, with 5 bases of the junction left unmatched. CDR1 MNHEY and CDR2 SVGEGT come from the germline V gene. CDR3 sequence (DNA): TGTGCCAGCAGTTGGACTAGTGATGACGAGCAGTACTTC. Encoded protein: CASSWTSDDEQYF.

In its sample, this clonotype was seen a few times. The rearrangement uses TRBV5-1 and TRBJ2-3, with D possibly matching TRBD2 (6 bases). Germline loops: CDR1 SGHRS, CDR2 YFSETQ. Trimming stripped 4 bases from V and 5 bases from J, with 11 bases between. The CDR3 length is 13 residues. The CDR3 is CASSRAGQDTQYF. DNA for the CDR3: TGCGCCAGCAGCCGGGCGGGGCAAGATACGCAGTATTTT.

The rearrangement joins TRBV20-1 to TRBJ2-7, with D possibly being TRBD1 (6 bases). CDR1 and CDR2 (germline): DFQATT, SNEGSKA (reference sequence). This CDR3 contains 14 residues. Between the trimmed V and J ends, which lost 1 base and 7 bases, there was a span of 17 bases. In DNA, the CDR3 is TGCAGTGCTAGAGGACAGGTGATTCAAGGAGAGCAGTACTTC. It codes for CSARGQVIQGEQYF.

This clonotype has only one observation. This CDR3 is CSARTSSSTDTQYF. For the CDR3, the DNA is TGCAGTGCCCGGACGTCCTCTAGCACAGATACGCAGTATTTT. The chain carries TRBV20-1 and TRBJ2-3; D is uncertain. The CDR3 consists of 14 residues. CDR1 and CDR2 (germline): DFQATT, SNEGSKA (reference sequence). Trimming cost V 6 bases and J 0 bases, with 13 bases left between them.

The V call is TRBV3-1, the J call TRBJ2-3, with TRBD2 matching 9 bases. CDR3 length equals 19 residues. CDR1 LGHDT and CDR2 YNNKEL come from the germline V gene (reference sequence). J was trimmed by 3 bases and V by 4 bases; bases with no gene match: 17. The CDR3 region is CASSPGIAGAVWVTDTQYF. The DNA of the CDR3 is TGTGCCAGCAGCCCCGGGATAGCGGGGGCGGTGTGGGTTACAGATACGCAGTATTTT.

The rearrangement joins TRBV27 to TRBJ2-5; D is possibly TRBD1 (5 bases). The CDR3 has 15 amino acids. Germline V CDR1 and CDR2: MNHEY, SMNVEV (reference sequence). The V and J ends lost 2 bases and 5 bases respectively, with 15 bases between them. The CDR3 sequence: CASSLTAQGFETQYF. The CDR3, as DNA: TGTGCCAGCAGTTTAACGGCCCAGGGTTTCGAGACCCAGTACTTC.

In this sample, this clonotype turned up a few times. The chain carries TRBV6-6 and TRBJ2-7; tentative D call: TRBD1 (6 bases). The V gene lost 2 bases and the J gene lost 4 bases, with 15 bases spanning the gap. The germline V gene has CDR1 MNHNY and CDR2 SVGAGI (reference sequence). There are 15 residues in the CDR3. The CDR3 spells CASSYVAGVGYEQYF. The CDR3 DNA follows: TGTGCCAGCAGTTACGTGGCAGGGGTTGGGTACGAGCAGTACTTC.

This clonotype was recorded a few times. This rearrangement joins TRBV20-1 to TRBJ2-7; no firm D call. Trimming pared 6 bases from V and 6 bases from J, leaving 12 bases between. CDR1 and CDR2 from the germline V gene are DFQATT and SNEGSKA (reference sequence). The CDR3 consists of 11 residues. For the CDR3, the DNA is TGCAGTGCCGACGATAGTAGCGAGCAGTACTTC. Amino acid sequence: CSADDSSEQYF.

The rearrangement joins TRBV12-3 or TRBV12-4 to TRBJ2-3, with D possibly TRBD2 on 7 matching bases. V gave up 2 bases and J gave up 3 bases, with 12 bases separating them. CDR3 size: 15 residues. This chain's CDR3 is CASSLRGGVTDTQYF. CDR3 coding DNA: TGTGCCAGCAGTTTAAGGGGGGGCGTAACAGATACGCAGTATTTT.

The chain uses TRBV5-1 and TRBJ2-5, with D perhaps matching TRBD2 (5 bases). The ends were cut back, 0 bases at V and 5 bases at J, with 14 bases in the middle. The CDR3 consists of 15 residues. The germline CDR1 and CDR2 sequences are SGHRS and YFSETQ. CDR3 amino acids: CASSLAGSPAETQYF. The DNA for the CDR3 is TGCGCCAGCAGCTTGGCGGGGAGCCCCGCGGAGACCCAGTACTTC.

This chain uses TRBV21-1 with TRBJ2-7; the table's D call TRBD1 went unverified against the DNA. TRBV21-1 is a pseudogene. The CDR3 length is 16 residues. The CDR3 DNA reads TGTGCCAGCAGCAAATTTGGGACAGGGGACTTATACGAGCAGTACTTC. This codes for CASSKFGTGDLYEQYF.

In nucleotides, the CDR3 is TGCAGCGTTGAAGATCCCCACGCTCGCAGGGGGTCTTCCTACGAGCAGTACTTC. Translation gives CSVEDPHARRGSSYEQYF. The chain combines TRBV29-1 with TRBJ2-7, with 7 bases matching TRBD1. The CDR3 consists of 18 residues. Germline V gene lookup returns CDR1 SQVTM and CDR2 ANQGSEA. The V and J ends lost 0 bases and 1 base, in that order; junction bases with no gene match: 15.

This rearrangement joins TRBV7-2 to TRBJ2-3; 11 nucleotides match TRBD2. The CDR3 loop spans 16 amino acids. V was clipped by 3 bases and J by 9 bases; unmatched bases: 11. Germline values: CDR1 SGHTA, CDR2 FQGNSA. The CDR3 DNA sequence: TGTGCCAGCAGCTTCACTAGCGGGGGTGTGGCGGAGACGCAGTATTTT. It specifies CASSFTSGGVAETQYF.

The chain joins TRBV11-1 to TRBJ2-1; 7 bases fit TRBD2. The CDR3 contains 16 residues. The J segment lost 10 bases and the V segment lost 2 bases, leaving 14 bases of the junction unmatched. The V gene's germline CDR1 is SGHAT and CDR2 FQDESV (reference sequence). In DNA, the CDR3 is TGTGCCAGCAGCTTAATTGTCTCTTCCGGGGAGGGCGAGCAGTTCTTC. Translation: CASSLIVSSGEGEQFF.

The chain couples TRBV7-3 to TRBJ2-3; 7 nucleotides align to TRBD1. The germline V gene has CDR1 SGHTA and CDR2 FQGTGA. CDR3 length: 16 residues. After removal of 5 bases from V and 0 bases from J, the junction contained 8 bases not matched to a gene. CDR3 in DNA: TGTGCCAGCAGCCCCGACCCACAGGGGAGCACAGATACGCAGTATTTT. Translation: CASSPDPQGSTDTQYF.

This chain links TRBV12-3 or TRBV12-4 with TRBJ1-5, with 8 positions matching TRBD1. The CDR3 has 16 amino acids. V lost 3 bases to trimming and J lost 2 bases; unmatched junction nucleotides: 6. CDR3 loop: CASSFGQGGGNQPQHF. The CDR3 DNA reads as TGTGCCAGCAGTTTCGGACAGGGAGGGGGCAATCAGCCCCAGCATTTT.

The chain combines TRBV9 with TRBJ1-2; 7 nucleotides line up with TRBD1. Losses at the gene ends were 3 bases for V and 4 bases for J; bases not matched to a gene: 3. This CDR3 has 13 amino acids. Germline CDR1 reads SGDLS; CDR2 reads YYNGEE. CDR3 sequence reads: CASSGDRVYGYTF. The CDR3 DNA reads as TGTGCCAGCAGCGGAGACAGGGTCTATGGCTACACCTTC.

V and J are TRBV6-2 or TRBV6-3 and TRBJ1-1; TRBD1 aligns across 9 bases. Germline-derived CDR1 and CDR2 are MNHEY and SVGEGT. Unmatched junction bases numbered 6, after V lost 6 bases and J lost 1 base. The CDR3 is made up of 15 amino acids. The CDR3 region is CASSDPGQGNTEAFF. The CDR3 bases are TGTGCCAGCAGCGATCCGGGACAGGGGAACACTGAAGCTTTCTTT.